This T cell receptor beta chain was sequenced in a study of CD8+ T cells in alopecia areata. Extracted RNA was reverse transcribed into cDNA, the sequencing template. Produced via immunoSEQ multiplex PCR; TCRdb's table is partial and in-frame only. The table shows approximately 82,000 clones, with 51% occurring only once. Between the trimmed V and J ends, which lost 7 bases and 0 bases, there was a span of 4 bases. The germline gives CDR1 MNHEY, CDR2 SMNVEV (reference sequence). The length of the CDR3 is 13 residues. Study outcomes and limitations: In lesional scalp, particularly from alopecia totalis/universalis, clonality was higher than in normal scalp. Resident alphabeta T cells of normal skin are also sequenced in scalp samples.

Peripheral blood, together with lesional scalp punch biopsies, was collected from alopecia areata patients. PBMCs provided sorted CD4+ and CD8+ T cells. Concerning this clone itself: Its antigen is still unknown.

This TCR was sampled from a human donor with alopecia areata. The chain joins TRBV27 to TRBJ1-6; D not resolved. What was sequenced was NKG2D-high CD8+ T cells sorted from blood. CDR3 in amino acids: CASTGSYNSPLHF. In DNA form, the CDR3 reads TGTGCCAGCACTGGCTCCTATAATTCACCCCTCCACTTT.